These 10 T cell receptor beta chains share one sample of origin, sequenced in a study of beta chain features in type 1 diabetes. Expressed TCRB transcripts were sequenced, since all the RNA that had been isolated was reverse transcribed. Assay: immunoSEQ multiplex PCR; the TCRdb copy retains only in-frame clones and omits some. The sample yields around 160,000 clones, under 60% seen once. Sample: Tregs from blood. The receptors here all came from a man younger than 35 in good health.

The CDR3 loop reads CASSVGTSGANTQYF. CDR3 coding DNA: TGTGCCAGCAGCGTAGGAACTAGCGGGGCGAATACGCAGTATTTT. This chain joins TRBV9 and TRBJ2-3; the match to TRBD2 covers 10 bases. CDR3 size: 15 residues. V was pared by 0 bases and J by 7 bases, with 5 bases of the junction left unmatched. The germline gives CDR1 SGDLS, CDR2 YYNGEE.

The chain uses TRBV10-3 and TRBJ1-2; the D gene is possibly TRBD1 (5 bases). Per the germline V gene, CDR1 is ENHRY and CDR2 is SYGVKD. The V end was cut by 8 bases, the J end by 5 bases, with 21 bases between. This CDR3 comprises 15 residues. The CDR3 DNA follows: TGTGCCATCGGGGGAGGACTCGCGGGTCAGTATGGCTACACCTTC. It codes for CAIGGGLAGQYGYTF.

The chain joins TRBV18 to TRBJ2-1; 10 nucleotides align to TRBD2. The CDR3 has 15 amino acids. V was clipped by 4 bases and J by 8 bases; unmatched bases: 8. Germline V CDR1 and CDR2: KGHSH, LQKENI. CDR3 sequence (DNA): TGTGCCAGCTCACAATCCGGGACTAGCGCATATGAGCAGTTCTTC. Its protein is CASSQSGTSAYEQFF.

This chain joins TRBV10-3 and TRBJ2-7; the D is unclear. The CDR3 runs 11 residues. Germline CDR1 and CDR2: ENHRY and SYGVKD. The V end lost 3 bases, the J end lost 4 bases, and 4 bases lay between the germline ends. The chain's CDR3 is CAISDPYEQYF. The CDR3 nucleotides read TGTGCCATCAGTGATCCGTACGAGCAGTACTTC.

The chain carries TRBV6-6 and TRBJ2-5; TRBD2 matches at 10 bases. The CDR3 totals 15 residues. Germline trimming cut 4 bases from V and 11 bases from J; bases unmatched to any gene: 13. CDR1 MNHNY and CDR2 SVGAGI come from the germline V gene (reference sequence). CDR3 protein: CASSLTSGHLGGQYF. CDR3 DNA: TGTGCCAGCAGTTTGACTAGCGGGCACCTGGGGGGGCAGTACTTC.

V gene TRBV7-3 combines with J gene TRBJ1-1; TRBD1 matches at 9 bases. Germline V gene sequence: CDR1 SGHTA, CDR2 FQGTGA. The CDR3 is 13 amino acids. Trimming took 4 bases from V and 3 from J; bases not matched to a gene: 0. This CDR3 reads CASSWTGDTEAFF. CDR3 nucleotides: TGTGCCAGCAGCTGGACAGGGGACACTGAAGCTTTCTTT.

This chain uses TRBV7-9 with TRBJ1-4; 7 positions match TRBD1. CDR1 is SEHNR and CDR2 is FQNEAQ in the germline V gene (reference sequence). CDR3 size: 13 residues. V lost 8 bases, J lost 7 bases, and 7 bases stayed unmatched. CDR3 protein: CASEGAVREKLFF. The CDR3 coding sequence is TGTGCCAGCGAGGGGGCGGTGCGTGAAAAACTGTTTTTT.

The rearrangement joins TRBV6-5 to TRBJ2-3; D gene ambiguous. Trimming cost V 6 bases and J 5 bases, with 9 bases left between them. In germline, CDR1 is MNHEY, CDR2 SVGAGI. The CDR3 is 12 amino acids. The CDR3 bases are TGTGCCAGCAGCTCGATACTAGATACGCAGTATTTT. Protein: CASSSILDTQYF.

Written as DNA, the CDR3 is TGTGCCAGCAGCCCCCCGGGGGGTGCCCAGTACTTC. Translation: CASSPPGGAQYF. V usage is TRBV11-2 and J usage is TRBJ2-5; TRBD2 agrees at 7 bases. From germline, CDR1 is SGHAT and CDR2 FQNNGV. V lost 5 bases to trimming and J lost 9 bases; unmatched junction nucleotides: 6. The CDR3 runs 12 residues.

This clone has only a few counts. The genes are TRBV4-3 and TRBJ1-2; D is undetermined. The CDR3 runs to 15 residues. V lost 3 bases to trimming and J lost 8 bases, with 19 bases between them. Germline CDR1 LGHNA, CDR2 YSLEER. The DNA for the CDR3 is TGCGCCAGCAGCCAGCGAGGAGGGTGGGGTCGAGGCTACACCTTC. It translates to CASSQRGGWGRGYTF.